This T cell receptor (beta chain) was found in a study of control samples from healthy donors and cancer patients. With 5 bases removed from V and 8 bases from J, the gap between germline ends came to 15 bases. Germline V gene lookup returns CDR1 LNHDA and CDR2 SQIVND (reference sequence). The length of the CDR3 is 13 residues. Data came from immunoSEQ multiplex PCR; TCRdb stores just in-frame clones and leaves some out. This table has 100,000 to 120,000 clones, around 87% appearing once. The J gene is TRBJ1-2, the V gene TRBV19; D is undetermined. This receptor was identified in a woman aged 60-75 years with lung cancer. Source material: PBMCs. DNA of the CDR3: TGTGCCAGTAGTCCCCAAGGGATGGGGGGCTACACCTTC. Translation: CASSPQGMGGYTF.